One and the same sample provided the 6 T cell receptor beta chains below, sequenced in a study of T cell responses to AZD1222 COVID-19 vaccine. Sequencing was performed with immunoSEQ multiplex PCR; in TCRdb, only in-frame clones are kept and a portion is missing. This sample has 150,000 or so clones, with 80% to 90% found just once. The sequencing here drew on peripheral blood, taken on day 0 of AZD1222 vaccination. The receptors shown here come from an adult in good health.

The J gene is TRBJ1-2, the V gene TRBV11-2; no reliable D call. This CDR3 has 15 residues. Trimming shortened V by 5 bases and J by 6 bases, and 19 bases separated the two germline ends. Germline lookup yields CDR1 SGHAT and CDR2 FQNNGV. CDR3 in DNA: TGTGCCAGCAGCCTTGGGGTGAACCTTATAGATGGCTACACCTTC. This translates into CASSLGVNLIDGYTF.

V and J are TRBV19 and TRBJ1-2, with D tentatively TRBD1 (6 bases). Germline CDR1 reads LNHDA; CDR2 reads SQIVND (reference sequence). V lost 3 bases and J lost 7, with 12 bases in between. The CDR3 runs 13 residues. CDR3 region: CASSIAQGGGYTF. The CDR3 DNA sequence: TGTGCCAGTAGTATCGCACAGGGCGGTGGCTACACCTTC. Using reference TRBV19 and TRBJ1-2 for the parts outside the CDR3, the full variable domain is DGGITQSPKYLFRKEGQNVTLSCEQNLNHDAMYWYRQDPGQGLRLIYYSQIVNDFQKGDIAEGYSVSREKKESFPLTVTSAQKNPTAFYLCASSIAQGGGYTFGSGTRLTVV.

The chain joins TRBV6-5 to TRBJ1-5; weak D call: TRBD1 (5 bases). V lost 2 bases, J lost 7 bases, and 12 bases lay in between. Per germline, CDR1 MNHEY and CDR2 SVGAGI. The CDR3 totals 14 residues. The CDR3 DNA is TGTGCCAGCAGTTACGGAGGGGTCGGCCAGCCCCAGCATTTT. It is translated as CASSYGGVGQPQHF.

The chain is built from TRBV5-1 and TRBJ2-3, with 12 positions matching TRBD2. The V and J ends lost 0 bases and 1 base, in that order; junction bases with no gene match: 0. The CDR3 is made up of 16 amino acids. Germline lookup yields CDR1 SGHRS and CDR2 YFSETQ. The CDR3: CASSLGLAGGTDTQYF. DNA of the CDR3: TGCGCCAGCAGCTTGGGACTAGCGGGGGGCACAGATACGCAGTATTTT.

The sample holds a few counts of this clone. V gene TRBV6-6 combines with J gene TRBJ2-5, with TRBD2 identical over 12 bases. Per the germline V gene, CDR1 is MNHNY and CDR2 is SVGAGI (reference sequence). The CDR3 is 17 residues long. Trimming at V came to 5 bases and at J to 5 bases, leaving 12 bases not matched to a gene. The CDR3 is CASSRLALAGGLETQYF. In DNA form, the CDR3 reads TGTGCCAGCAGTCGCCTGGCACTAGCGGGGGGCCTTGAGACCCAGTACTTC.

Notes on this clone: Different DNA sequences within this sample yield the same CDR3. The chain uses TRBV7-2 and TRBJ2-1; 11 positions agree with TRBD2. Germline trimming cut 2 bases from V and 7 bases from J; bases unmatched to any gene: 7. This CDR3 comprises 16 residues. From germline, CDR1 is SGHTA and CDR2 FQGNSA. Here the CDR3 reads CASSLWVAGGLNEQFF. The DNA of the CDR3 is TGTGCCAGCAGCTTATGGGTAGCGGGAGGGCTAAATGAGCAGTTCTTC. Full variable domain (rest looked up from reference TRBV7-2 and TRBJ2-1): GAGVSQSPSNKVTEKGKDVELRCDPISGHTALYWYRQSLGQGLEFLIYFQGNSAPDKSGLPSDRFSAERTGGSVSTLTIQRTQQEDSAVYLCASSLWVAGGLNEQFFGPGTRLTVL.